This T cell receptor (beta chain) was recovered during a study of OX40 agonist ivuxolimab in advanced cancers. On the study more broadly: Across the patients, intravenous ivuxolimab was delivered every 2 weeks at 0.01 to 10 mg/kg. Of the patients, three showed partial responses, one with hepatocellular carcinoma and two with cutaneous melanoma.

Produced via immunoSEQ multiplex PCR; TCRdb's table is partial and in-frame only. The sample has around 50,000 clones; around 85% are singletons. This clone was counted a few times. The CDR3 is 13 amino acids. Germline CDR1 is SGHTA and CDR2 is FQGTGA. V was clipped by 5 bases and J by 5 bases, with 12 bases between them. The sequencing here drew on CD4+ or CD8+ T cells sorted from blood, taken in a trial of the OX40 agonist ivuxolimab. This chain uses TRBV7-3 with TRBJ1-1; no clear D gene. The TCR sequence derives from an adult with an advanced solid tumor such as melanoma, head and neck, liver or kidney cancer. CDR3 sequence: CASSPGGKTEAFF. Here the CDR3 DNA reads TGTGCCAGCAGCCCGGGCGGGAAGACTGAAGCTTTCTTT.